The rows below give T cell receptor beta chains drawn from one sample of a study of control samples from healthy donors and cancer patients. Sequencing was performed with immunoSEQ multiplex PCR; in TCRdb, only in-frame clones are kept and a portion is missing. The table lists roughly 120,000 clones, approximately 90% of them singletons. The sample taken for sequencing was blood. Receptors were obtained from a man aged 45-60 years in good health. CDR3s include the opening cysteine and the closing phenylalanine or tryptophan. The order of the fields is clone size, J gene, D gene, V gene, CDR3 DNA, CDR3 protein. The D gene is left open where the match is weak. Clone size is given for some rows only: seen once, a few or many times, or a class if the clone is expanded.

>-|TRBJ2-3|TRBD1|TRBV7-7
TGTGCCAGCAGCCCACAGGGGGCGGGGGATACGCAGTATTTT
CASSPQGAGDTQYF
>once|TRBJ2-7|-|TRBV18
TGTGCCAGCTCACCAGACAGGCTGTACGAGCAGTACTTC
CASSPDRLYEQYF
>-|TRBJ2-5|-|TRBV15
TGTGCCACCAGCAGAGAGCCGGGGGCCAGAGGGGAGACCCAGTACTTC
CATSREPGARGETQYF
>-|TRBJ2-3|-|TRBV10-3
TGTGCCATCAGTGAGTCGACAGGCGCAGATACGCAGTATTTT
CAISESTGADTQYF
>-|TRBJ2-3|-|TRBV5-4
TGTGCCAGCAGACGGGATTATGGTGGGACAGATACGCAGTATTTT
CASRRDYGGTDTQYF
>once|TRBJ2-5|-|TRBV15
TGTGCCACCAGCAGAGACAGGCCAGAGACCCAGTACTTC
CATSRDRPETQYF
>-|TRBJ1-5|-|TRBV10-2
TGCGCCAGCAGTGAGGAAGGATGGCAGCCCCAGCATTTT
CASSEEGWQPQHF
>-|TRBJ1-4|-|TRBV27
TGTGCCAGCAGTTTCAGGGTGAACGAAAAACTGTTTTTT
CASSFRVNEKLFF
>-|TRBJ2-2|-|TRBV6-5
TGTGCCAGCAGCGGGCGCGCGGGCACCGGGGAGCTGTTTTTT
CASSGRAGTGELFF
>-|TRBJ1-1|-|TRBV9
TGTGCCAGCAGCGGTCTAGAGCCTGAAGCTTTCTTT
CASSGLEPEAFF
>-|TRBJ2-5|-|TRBV15
TGTGCCACCAGCAGAGATCAGGGGAGGGAGACCCAGTACTTC
CATSRDQGRETQYF
>once|TRBJ1-2|-|TRBV6-6
TGTGCCAGCAGTTACGCCGGGGGTGATGGCTACACCTTC
CASSYAGGDGYTF
>-|TRBJ2-7|TRBD1|TRBV9
TGTGCCAGCAGCGTAGAGACAGGGGGGGACGAGCAGTACTTC
CASSVETGGDEQYF
>-|TRBJ1-1|-|TRBV11-3
TGTGCCAGCAGCCCTTGGACGGACACTGAAGCTTTCTTT
CASSPWTDTEAFF
>-|TRBJ1-2|-|TRBV29-1
TGCAGCGGTGGTGGGGGGTATGGCTACACCTTC
CSGGGGYGYTF
>-|TRBJ1-1|-|TRBV19
TGTGCCAGTACCCCCCGGCAGATGAACACTGAAGCTTTCTTT
CASTPRQMNTEAFF
>-|TRBJ1-2|TRBD1|TRBV5-5
TGTGCCAGCAGCTCAAACAGGGGGCCCGACTATGGCTACACCTTC
CASSSNRGPDYGYTF
>-|TRBJ2-7|-|TRBV5-1
TGCGCCAGCAGCTACCAGGACAACTCCTACGAGCAGTACTTC
CASSYQDNSYEQYF
>-|TRBJ2-5|-|TRBV23-1
TGCGCCAGCAGTCCTAAAACCCCGGGACATCCCGAGACCCAGTACTTC
CASSPKTPGHPETQYF
>-|TRBJ1-4|-|TRBV9
TGTGCCAGCAGCGTAGGGCAGGCAACTAATGAAAAACTGTTTTTT
CASSVGQATNEKLFF
>-|TRBJ1-6|-|TRBV5-6
TGTGCCAGCAGCCCCTTCGTAATAGACAATTCACCCCTCCACTTT
CASSPFVIDNSPLHF
>-|TRBJ1-5|-|TRBV12-3/TRBV12-4
TGTGCCAGCAGCTTTGCAGGCAATCAGCCCCAGCATTTT
CASSFAGNQPQHF
>-|TRBJ2-3|-|TRBV5-1
TGCGCCAGCAGGCCGCGACCAGCGGCAGATACGCAGTATTTT
CASRPRPAADTQYF
>-|TRBJ1-1|-|TRBV28
TGTGCCAGCAGTCTTCGGGGCATGAACACTGAAGCTTTCTTT
CASSLRGMNTEAFF
>-|TRBJ2-7|TRBD1|TRBV30
TGTGCCTTAAGAACAGGGGGACAATCCTACGAGCAGTACTTC
CALRTGGQSYEQYF
>few|TRBJ1-2|-|TRBV24-1
TGTGCCACCAGTGACCTGACCTCAGACGGACACTATGGCTACACCTTC
CATSDLTSDGHYGYTF
>-|TRBJ2-6|-|TRBV5-5
TGTGCCAGCAGCTTGGTCCCCCTGGGGAGCTCTGGGGCCAACGTCCTGACTTTC
CASSLVPLGSSGANVLTF
>-|TRBJ2-3|-|TRBV2
TGTGCCAGCACCAGGGGTGGGTCCACAGATACGCAGTATTTT
CASTRGGSTDTQYF
>-|TRBJ1-6|-|TRBV15
TGTGCCACCAGCAGAGATCATGGAGCTTTGGATTCACCCCTCCACTTT
CATSRDHGALDSPLHF
>-|TRBJ1-5|-|TRBV2
TGTGCCAGCAGAGTGACAGGAGATCAGCCCCAGCATTTT
CASRVTGDQPQHF
>-|TRBJ1-1|-|TRBV7-9
TGTGCCAGCAGCCCCGGACGGAACACTGAAGCTTTCTTT
CASSPGRNTEAFF
>-|TRBJ2-5|TRBD1|TRBV7-9
TGTGCCAGCAGCCCACAGGGGGTCCAAGAGACCCAGTACTTC
CASSPQGVQETQYF
>-|TRBJ1-1|-|TRBV20-1
TGCAGTGCTAAAGGAGACACTGAAGCTTTCTTT
CSAKGDTEAFF
>-|TRBJ1-1|TRBD1|TRBV28
TGTGCCAGCAGGCGACAGCCCCAGGGGGCTGAAGCTTTCTTT
CASRRQPQGAEAFF
>-|TRBJ1-5|-|TRBV6-5
TGTGCCAGCACGGAAGGATCCACAAGCAATCAGCCCCAGCATTTT
CASTEGSTSNQPQHF
>-|TRBJ2-4|-|TRBV6-6
TGTGCCAGCAGTTTCACAGGGTCCCAAAACATTCAGTACTTC
CASSFTGSQNIQYF
>once|TRBJ2-7|TRBD1|TRBV3-1/TRBV3-2
TGTGCCAGCAGCCACCCGGGACAGGGGGTTTACGAGCAGTACTTC
CASSHPGQGVYEQYF